The entry that follows covers one T cell receptor (beta chain) sequence. The sample comes from a study of blood T cell repertoires in COVID-19. The wider study: The samples span acute and convalescent COVID-19 from the United States, Italy and Spain. T cells, B-cell-depleted T cells, or PBMCs provided the cDNA or gDNA that served as material.

Source study methods: Amplification with reference gene primers provided the estimates of nucleated cell counts. Method: immunoSEQ multiplex PCR; TCRdb's copy keeps in-frame clones and lacks some. Clone size and the V and J calls come from that table; the DNA yielded D and trimming. The sample shows over 150,000 clones, 90% of them seen only once. CDR3 size: 12 residues. In germline, CDR1 is SNHLY, CDR2 FYNNEI. The V and J ends lost 5 bases and 5 bases respectively, with 7 bases between them. The clonotype was recovered from a man aged 50-60 years with acute or convalescent COVID-19. This sequence joins TRBV2 and TRBJ1-5; D gene ambiguous. Sequencing was carried out using peripheral blood. The CDR3 reads CASSREDQPQHF. CDR3 coding DNA: TGTGCCAGCAGTAGGGAGGATCAGCCCCAGCATTTT.